This TCR beta chain was found in a study of cytomegalovirus exposure and HLA in healthy donors (dated by TCRdb to about 2017). Background for the entire study: According to an earlier analysis of a few hundred of the donors, about 180 million T cells yielded 117 million unique TCR beta sequences and 250 to 350 Gb of sequence data. Approximately 300 gigabases of sequencing data and 91 million or so unique TCR sequences made up an early release that covered 640 HLA-typed donors. Of the roughly 400 genotyped donors, roughly 85% fell in the genetic ancestry cluster associated with self-reported Caucasian donors. The study was designed to test whether signatures of past pathogen exposure could be identified by cataloging public T cell receptors. The T cell repertoires of 666 subjects were profiled by immunosequencing and related to cytomegalovirus serostatus. Along with the roughly 710-subject first cohort, a separate validation cohort of 120 different subjects was used. The study combined high-throughput TCR immunosequencing, statistical association of individual TCRs with disease status, and machine learning to predict cytomegalovirus infection status. To study patterns of TCR occurrence, a later analysis re-analyzed previously published TCR beta repertoires from under 750 donors and added high-resolution HLA genotyping. The later analysis used no new phenotypic data to find candidate immune exposures, relying instead on TCR beta sequences and their occurrence across donors. To decide whether each TCR beta V gene segment behaved as functional or pseudogenic, an earlier analysis of some 600 of the donors relied on high-throughput TCR beta sequencing. Donor age, sex, ethnicity and CMV serostatus were collected together with the repertoire data. A later genetic analysis took genome-wide SNP genotypes for about 55% of the roughly 670 donors and used that subset as a discovery cohort. Every discovery cohort repertoire had been produced on one sequencing platform. HLA typing covered class I and class II loci at four-digit resolution. The number of typed donors differed by locus: about 620-640 for A, B, C, DRB1 and DQB1; approximately 520 for DQA1; fewer than 610 for DPA1; and around 450 for DPB1. Because of strong linkage in the cohort, a few DR-DQ haplotypes were treated as single units for association and clustering. Across around 400 genotyped donors of the cohort, an average of approximately 240,000 unique TCR beta nucleotide sequences per donor were sequenced, and approximately 17% of those sequences were non-productive.

The library was made by the immunoSEQ multiplex PCR assay. The multiplex PCR relied on a mix of 60 forward primers for TCR Vbeta segments and 13 reverse primers for TCR Jbeta segments. The CDR3 region of rearranged TCR beta genes was amplified from genomic DNA with a multiplex PCR assay. The amplified TCR beta libraries were sequenced on the Illumina HiSeq System as 87-base-pair reads. Under the source paper's analysis protocol: A later analysis tallied 70 million to 100 million unique TCR beta chains across the 666 repertoires, and about 12 million of those chains were shared by two or more donors. To remove PCR and sequencing errors, raw reads were error-corrected and collapsed into unique sequences using a nearest-neighbor algorithm that merged closely related sequences. V, D and J gene segments were assigned by aligning CDR3 sequences to IMGT reference sequences. For a sequence to be retained, at least a six-nucleotide match to both a V gene segment and a J gene segment was required. A rearrangement counted as productive if the CDR3 had no stop codons and remained in frame with V and J, and every other rearrangement counted as non-productive. Following IMGT convention, CDR3 was defined as the stretch from the second conserved V-encoded cysteine up to the conserved J-encoded phenylalanine. In an earlier analysis of 500 to 650 of the donors, sequences lacking an unambiguous match to a single V gene segment were excluded. In an earlier analysis of approximately 590 of the donors, V segments were called functional above 56.7% productive rearrangements and were called segregating when the between-donor standard deviation exceeded 5%. To diagnose cytomegalovirus status from the catalog of TCR beta chain sequences, a statistical classification framework was built. A later analysis assigned V and J genes by comparing TCR nucleotide sequences with IMGT/GENE-DB human TR gene sequences. The TCRdist pipeline was used in a later analysis to assign CDR3 sequences and most-parsimonious VDJ recombination scenarios. In a later analysis, each TCR beta chain was defined by its CDR3 amino acid sequence together with its V-gene family, and reads lacking a unique V-gene family were excluded. In a later analysis, 450 to 600 highly shared, low-generation-probability nucleotide sequences were removed to address suspected cross-contamination and a sequencing artifact. In a later analysis, a clonal expansion index was calculated for each public chain from normalized within-repertoire ranks of inferred template counts. Generation probabilities in a later analysis came from a VDJ recombination model fitted to out-of-frame rearrangements, and those results were checked against IGoR. In a later analysis, hypergeometric tests were used to score TCR-TCR, TCR-HLA and TCR-CMV co-occurrence, with a repertoire-size bias correction applied to TCR pairs. To estimate false discovery rates, a later analysis permuted the HLA or CMV assignments 20 times. In a later analysis, co-occurring TCRs were grouped using DBSCAN, with TCRdist sequence similarity added in when clustering inside HLA-allele-positive subsets. Co-occurrence clustering excluded repertoires with fewer than 30,000 or more than 120,000 public chains, plus five with anomalous nucleotide sharing. Not all clones reach the TCRdb copy of this immuneACCESS table, which keeps in-frame sequences only. Checked studies attribute under half of the gap to unresolved V genes and leave the rest unexplained. The DNA gave D and trimming, while V, J and clone size come from that table. Within this sample are over 150,000 clones, with around 82% of them counted one time only. The top ten clones comprise about 2.7% of the sample.

The cohort consisted of approximately 670 healthy bone marrow donors. At the time of sampling, every cohort member was nominally healthy, though immune exposures that went unrecorded were likely present. The donor was CMV seronegative and was included in the group of a few hundred seronegative cohort members. Every donor gave a peripheral blood sample, and the peripheral blood mononuclear cells from that sample were used for TCR beta sequencing. Genomic DNA was extracted from the blood cell samples with the Qiagen DNeasy Blood Extraction Kit. Findings and caveats that apply to the study as a whole: Most TCR sequences were seen in very few donors, while some public TCRs were found in many individuals. A later genetic analysis reported fewer N-insertions in productive TCRs among donors in an Asian-associated ancestry cluster than the approximately 670-donor mean. The study gave a list of under 200 TCR beta chains associated with cytomegalovirus. A few of the identified cytomegalovirus-associated TCR beta chains were confirmed in vitro to be specific for cytomegalovirus antigens. Immune exposure information for the cohort was limited to CMV serostatus. In a later analysis, HLA-associated TCR beta chains showed more clonal expansion and lower generation probabilities than non-associated chains that were equally common. Because counts were too low, some 17 rarely observed V segments, including chromosome 9 orphons, were left out of the earlier analysis of some 600 of the donors. Several of the top co-occurrence clusters appeared to be linked to parvovirus B19, influenza, CMV and Epstein-Barr virus, according to a later analysis. In a later analysis, most CMV-associated TCR beta chains were found to appear HLA-restricted, with HLA associations seemingly driven largely by CMV exposure. According to a later analysis, TCR association rates differed among HLA loci, with DRB1 alleles showing the most associated TCRs and HLA-C alleles showing the fewest. This cohort had only TCR beta chains sequenced, and the lack of alpha or paired-chain data limited which features could be detected. A cluster of highly shared sequence variants was judged likely to represent a technical artifact of the sequencing pipeline. Correlated functional status among segregating V segments might be attributable to linkage disequilibrium, but an unknown experimental factor could not be ruled out. Because HLA typing was missing for some donors at each locus, association tests included only the typed subset. The authors suggested that the approach could potentially be extended to other disease states and immunological phenotypes. In an earlier analysis of around 600 of the donors, most TCR beta V segments appeared in productive rearrangements about 87% or about 30% of the time, broadly matching IMGT annotations. Specific HLA alleles were associated with 15,000 to 20,000 TCR beta sequences at a false discovery rate of 0.05 in a later analysis. When HLA alleles, especially DR and DQ, strongly co-occurred, TCR associations were difficult to assign to individual alleles. Some IMGT-functional V segments, including TRBV6-2 and TRBV6-3, could not be told apart with the 87-base-pair reads, so those segments were excluded. V-gene and J-gene trimming of TCR beta chains was associated with a missense DCLRE1C variant in a later genetic analysis, and the association was replicated in an independent cohort. The presence/absence analyses assumed that sequencing depth was roughly uniform across donors, and that assumption may not be true. A further reported finding was that TCR beta sequences accurately predicted the HLA-A and HLA-B alleles for most subjects in the first cohort. The classifier was reported to diagnose cytomegalovirus status with high specificity and sensitivity in both the original and validation cohorts.

Turning to this clone: This receptor's antigen is unknown. No qualities accompany the bases; no much larger clone lies one base away.

Taken from cysteine to phenylalanine, the CDR3 has 14 residues. Only the CDR3 region is kept as DNA, spanning 42 bases read in frame from base 1. The germline V gene encodes CDR1 GTSNPN and CDR2 SVGIG (reference sequence). At the junction V is shortened by 2 bases and J by 2 bases, with 12 bases in between. Specimen: PBMCs. The sequence joins TRBV30 to TRBJ2-5, with TRBD2 as a weak D call on 5 bases. The clonotype originates from a woman between 25 and 40 years old in good health and CMV-seronegative. The sequenced DNA is TGTGCCTGGAGTTTGGCTAGCTGGCAAGAGACCCAGTACTTC. Its protein reads: CAWSLASWQETQYF.